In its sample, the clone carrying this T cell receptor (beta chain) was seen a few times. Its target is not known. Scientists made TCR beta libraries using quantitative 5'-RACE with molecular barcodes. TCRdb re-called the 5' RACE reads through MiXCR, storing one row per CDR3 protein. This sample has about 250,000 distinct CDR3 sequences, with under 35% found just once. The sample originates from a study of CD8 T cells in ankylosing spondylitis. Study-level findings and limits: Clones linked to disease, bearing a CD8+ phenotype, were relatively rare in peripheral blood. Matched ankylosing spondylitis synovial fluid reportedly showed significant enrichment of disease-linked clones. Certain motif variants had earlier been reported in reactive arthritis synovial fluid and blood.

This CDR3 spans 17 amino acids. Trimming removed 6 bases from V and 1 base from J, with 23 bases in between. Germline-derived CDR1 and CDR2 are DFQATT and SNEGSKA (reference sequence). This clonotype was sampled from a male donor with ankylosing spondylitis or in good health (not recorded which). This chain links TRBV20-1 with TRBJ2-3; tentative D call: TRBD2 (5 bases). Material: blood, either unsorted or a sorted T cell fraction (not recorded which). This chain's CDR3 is CSAGGVDYRWGTDTQYF. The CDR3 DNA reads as TGCAGTGCCGGCGGAGTAGACTATCGCTGGGGCACAGATACGCAGTATTTT.